These T cell receptor beta chains were read from a single sample in a study of PD-1 blockade in classical Hodgkin lymphoma. Clones were sequenced by immunoSEQ multiplex PCR, and TCRdb holds only the in-frame ones, with some missing. The sample has under 20,000 clones; over 75% are singletons. The sample was CD4+ T cells from blood. The receptors were gathered from a human donor with classical Hodgkin lymphoma. The CDR3 runs from the conserved cysteine through the conserved F or W. The order of the fields is V gene, CDR3 length, clone size, CDR3 protein. Size is omitted from some rows. Given values are once, few, many or a class for expanded clones.

TRBV19,13,.,CASSIASQETQYF
TRBV6-5,14,.,CASSYSRELTEAFF
TRBV6-6,16,.,CASSLSSGRTDYEQYF
TRBV6-4,15,.,CASSDSGRSRDTQYF
TRBV5-1,17,.,CASSLQGWEGMNTEAFF
TRBV19,16,.,CASKGGAFSSYNEQFF
TRBV6-6,14,.,CASSTPRPPHEQYF
TRBV19,15,once,CATLGGVAGAYEQYF
TRBV27,20,once,CASGKGGRGRLAGFTDTQYF
TRBV6-5,13,.,CASSLKDGYGYTF
TRBV29-1,12,.,CSAEVGYYGYTF
TRBV2,15,few,CASERDLSSYNEQFF
TRBV5-1,13,few,CASSLASSYEQYF
TRBV5-1,14,.,CASSPPVHTGELFF
TRBV5-1,16,once,CASSVDPGRSSYGYTF
TRBV5-1,11,.,CASSYYNEQFF
TRBV19,14,.,CASRRTQAPGELFF
TRBV27,15,.,CASRLRGRMNTEAFF
TRBV28,18,few,CASSWLGRAGVSSGELFF
TRBV19,13,.,CASMYGLADGYTF
TRBV7-9,12,.,CASSKTGGELFF
TRBV5-1,17,.,CASSSPGTSYPVHEQYF
TRBV7-6,14,.,CASSLAGSLYEQYF
TRBV9,17,.,CASSVGGIVAGEETQYF
TRBV5-8,15,.,CASSSHGRELNEQFF
TRBV9,12,.,CASSVSDYGYTF
TRBV10-1,17,.,CASSDLDGGLNTGELFF
TRBV4-2,16,.,CASSQETQGQNQPQHF
TRBV28,11,.,CASSRTGSQYF